Sequencing of this T cell receptor (beta chain) was carried out in a study of OX40 agonist ivuxolimab in advanced cancers. This clone was seen once. Sequenced by immunoSEQ multiplex PCR; TCRdb stores in-frame clones only, minus some. This sample has under 80,000 clones, with approximately 78% found just once. Germline V gene sequence: CDR1 SGHRS, CDR2 YFSETQ. V dropped 0 bases and J dropped 6 bases, with 17 bases sitting between them. CDR3 size: 16 residues. The sample consisted of CD4+ or CD8+ T cells sorted from blood, taken in a trial of the OX40 agonist ivuxolimab. This TCR derives from an adult with an advanced solid tumor such as melanoma, head and neck, liver or kidney cancer. This rearrangement joins TRBV5-1 to TRBJ2-3; no clear D. The CDR3 DNA sequence: TGCGCCAGCAGCTTGGTTGCCAGAATCGGCCCTGATACGCAGTATTTT. Encoded protein: CASSLVARIGPDTQYF.